This is a list of T cell receptor beta chains from one sample in a study of beta chain features in type 1 diabetes. Clones were sequenced by immunoSEQ multiplex PCR, and TCRdb holds only the in-frame ones, with some missing. Counted here are about 640,000 clones, 9.5% to 15% occurring once; the ten biggest clones make up more than 0.095%. Sequenced sample: naive CD4+ T cells from blood. The receptor set was obtained from a man aged 30 to 39 with type 1 diabetes. Both conserved end residues are part of each CDR3. Each record gives: D gene, J gene, clone size, CDR3 length, V gene, CDR3 protein, CDR3 DNA. D genes are given only for firm matches. Not all rows give a size; the values are once, few, many and, for expanded clones, a class.

D gene: TRBD2; J gene: TRBJ2-1; clone size: NA; CDR3 length: 16; V gene: TRBV5-1; CDR3 protein: CASSSGRGLVSNEQFF; CDR3 DNA: TGCGCCAGCAGCTCTGGACGGGGACTAGTTTCCAATGAGCAGTTCTTC
D gene: NA; J gene: TRBJ1-5; clone size: NA; CDR3 length: 13; V gene: TRBV19; CDR3 protein: CASSRAGYQPQHF; CDR3 DNA: TGTGCCAGTAGTAGGGCGGGGTATCAGCCCCAGCATTTT
D gene: NA; J gene: TRBJ2-7; clone size: few; CDR3 length: 14; V gene: TRBV6-5; CDR3 protein: CASSYNTGAYEQYF; CDR3 DNA: TGTGCCAGCAGTTACAACACGGGGGCCTACGAGCAGTACTTC
D gene: NA; J gene: TRBJ2-1; clone size: NA; CDR3 length: 13; V gene: TRBV5-6; CDR3 protein: CASSSLESREQFF; CDR3 DNA: TGTGCCAGCAGCTCTCTTGAATCGCGTGAGCAGTTCTTC
D gene: NA; J gene: TRBJ2-7; clone size: NA; CDR3 length: 13; V gene: TRBV11-3; CDR3 protein: CASSFDGSYEQYF; CDR3 DNA: TGTGCCAGCAGCTTCGACGGCTCCTACGAGCAGTACTTC
D gene: NA; J gene: TRBJ2-2; clone size: NA; CDR3 length: 14; V gene: TRBV27; CDR3 protein: CASRTAKNTGELFF; CDR3 DNA: TGTGCCAGCAGGACAGCTAAAAACACCGGGGAGCTGTTTTTT
D gene: TRBD1; J gene: TRBJ2-1; clone size: NA; CDR3 length: 15; V gene: TRBV7-2; CDR3 protein: CASSSEGRGHNEQFF; CDR3 DNA: TGTGCCAGCAGCTCAGAAGGCAGGGGGCATAATGAGCAGTTCTTC
D gene: TRBD2; J gene: TRBJ2-1; clone size: few; CDR3 length: 15; V gene: TRBV18; CDR3 protein: CASSPSRGGPNEQFF; CDR3 DNA: TGTGCCAGCTCACCATCGCGGGGGGGCCCCAATGAGCAGTTCTTC
D gene: TRBD1; J gene: TRBJ1-4; clone size: few; CDR3 length: 16; V gene: TRBV5-6; CDR3 protein: CASSFLDRGRNEKLFF; CDR3 DNA: TGTGCCAGCAGCTTCTTGGACAGGGGGCGGAATGAAAAACTGTTTTTT
D gene: TRBD1; J gene: TRBJ1-1; clone size: NA; CDR3 length: 13; V gene: TRBV7-9; CDR3 protein: CASSPWTGNEAFF; CDR3 DNA: TGTGCCAGCAGCCCCTGGACAGGGAACGAAGCTTTCTTT
D gene: NA; J gene: TRBJ1-1; clone size: NA; CDR3 length: 15; V gene: TRBV7-9; CDR3 protein: CASSSHRLVNTEAFF; CDR3 DNA: TGTGCCAGCAGCTCTCACAGACTTGTGAACACTGAAGCTTTCTTT
D gene: NA; J gene: TRBJ2-7; clone size: NA; CDR3 length: 13; V gene: TRBV7-9; CDR3 protein: CASSRTATYEQYF; CDR3 DNA: TGTGCCAGCAGCCGGACGGCTACCTACGAGCAGTACTTC
D gene: NA; J gene: TRBJ2-4; clone size: many; CDR3 length: 11; V gene: TRBV16; CDR3 protein: CASSQWDIQYF; CDR3 DNA: TGTGCCAGCAGCCAATGGGACATTCAGTACTTC
D gene: NA; J gene: TRBJ2-6; clone size: few; CDR3 length: 17; V gene: TRBV28; CDR3 protein: CASSLSSHSSGANVLTF; CDR3 DNA: TGTGCCAGCAGTTTGAGCAGTCACAGCTCTGGGGCCAACGTCCTGACTTTC
D gene: NA; J gene: TRBJ1-2; clone size: once; CDR3 length: 16; V gene: TRBV19; CDR3 protein: CASSIVTEETLYGYTF; CDR3 DNA: TGTGCCAGTAGTATAGTTACAGAAGAAACATTATATGGCTACACCTTC
D gene: NA; J gene: TRBJ1-2; clone size: NA; CDR3 length: 15; V gene: TRBV7-2; CDR3 protein: CASSPDSAGSYGYTF; CDR3 DNA: TGTGCCAGCAGCCCCGACTCGGCGGGTAGCTATGGCTACACCTTC
D gene: TRBD1; J gene: TRBJ2-7; clone size: few; CDR3 length: 14; V gene: TRBV5-1; CDR3 protein: CASSLTGDSYEQYF; CDR3 DNA: TGCGCCAGCAGCTTGACAGGGGACTCCTACGAGCAGTACTTC